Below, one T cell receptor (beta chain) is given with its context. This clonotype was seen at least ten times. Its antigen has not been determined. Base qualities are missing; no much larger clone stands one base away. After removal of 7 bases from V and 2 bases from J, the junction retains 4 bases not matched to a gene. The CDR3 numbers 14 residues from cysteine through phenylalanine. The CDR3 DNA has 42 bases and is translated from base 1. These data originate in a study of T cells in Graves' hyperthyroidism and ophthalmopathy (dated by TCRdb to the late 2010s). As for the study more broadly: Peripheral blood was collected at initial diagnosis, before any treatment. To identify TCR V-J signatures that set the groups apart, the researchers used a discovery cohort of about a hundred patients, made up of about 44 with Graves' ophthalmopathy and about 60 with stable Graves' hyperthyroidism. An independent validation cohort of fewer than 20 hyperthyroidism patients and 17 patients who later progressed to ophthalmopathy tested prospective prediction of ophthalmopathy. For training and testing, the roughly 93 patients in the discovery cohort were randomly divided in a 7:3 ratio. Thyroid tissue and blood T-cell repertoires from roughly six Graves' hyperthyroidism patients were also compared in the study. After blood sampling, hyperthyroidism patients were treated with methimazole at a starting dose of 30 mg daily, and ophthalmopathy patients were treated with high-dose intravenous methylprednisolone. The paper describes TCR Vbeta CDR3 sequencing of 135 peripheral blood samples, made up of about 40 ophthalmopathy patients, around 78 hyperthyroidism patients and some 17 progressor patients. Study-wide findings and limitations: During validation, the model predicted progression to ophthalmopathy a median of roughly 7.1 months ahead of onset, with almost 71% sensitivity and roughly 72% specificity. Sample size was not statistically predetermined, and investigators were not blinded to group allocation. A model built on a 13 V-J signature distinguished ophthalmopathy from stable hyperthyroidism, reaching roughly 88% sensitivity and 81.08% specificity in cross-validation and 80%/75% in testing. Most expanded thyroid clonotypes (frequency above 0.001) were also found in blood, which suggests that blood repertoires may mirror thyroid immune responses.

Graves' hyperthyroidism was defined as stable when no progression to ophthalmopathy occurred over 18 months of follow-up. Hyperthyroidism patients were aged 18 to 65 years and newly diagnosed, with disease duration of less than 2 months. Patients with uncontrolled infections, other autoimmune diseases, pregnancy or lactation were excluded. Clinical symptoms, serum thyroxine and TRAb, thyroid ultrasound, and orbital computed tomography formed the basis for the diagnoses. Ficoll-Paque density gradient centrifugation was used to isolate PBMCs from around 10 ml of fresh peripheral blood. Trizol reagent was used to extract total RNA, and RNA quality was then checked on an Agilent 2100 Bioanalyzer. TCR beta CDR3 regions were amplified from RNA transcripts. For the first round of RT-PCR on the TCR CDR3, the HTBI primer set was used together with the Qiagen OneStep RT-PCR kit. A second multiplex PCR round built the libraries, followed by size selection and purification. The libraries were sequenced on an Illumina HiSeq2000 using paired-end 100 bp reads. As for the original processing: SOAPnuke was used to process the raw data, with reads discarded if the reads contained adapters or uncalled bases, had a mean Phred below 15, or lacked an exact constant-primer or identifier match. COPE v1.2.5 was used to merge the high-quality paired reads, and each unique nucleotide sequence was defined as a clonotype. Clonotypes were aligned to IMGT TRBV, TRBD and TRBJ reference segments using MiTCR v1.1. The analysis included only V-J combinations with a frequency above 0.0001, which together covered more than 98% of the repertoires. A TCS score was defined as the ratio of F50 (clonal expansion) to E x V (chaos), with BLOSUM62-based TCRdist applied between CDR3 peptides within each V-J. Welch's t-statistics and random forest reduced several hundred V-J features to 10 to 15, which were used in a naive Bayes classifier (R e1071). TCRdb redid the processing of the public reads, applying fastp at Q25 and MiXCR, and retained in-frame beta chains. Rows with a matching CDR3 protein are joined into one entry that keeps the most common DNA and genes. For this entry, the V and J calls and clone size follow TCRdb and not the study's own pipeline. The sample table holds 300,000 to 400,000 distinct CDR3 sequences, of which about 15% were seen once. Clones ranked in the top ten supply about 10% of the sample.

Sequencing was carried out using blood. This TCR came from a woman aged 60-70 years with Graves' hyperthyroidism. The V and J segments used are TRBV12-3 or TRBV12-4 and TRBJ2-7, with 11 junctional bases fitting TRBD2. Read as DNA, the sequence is TGTGCCAGCATCGGGACTAGCGGTGCCTACGAGCAGTACTTC. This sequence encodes CASIGTSGAYEQYF.